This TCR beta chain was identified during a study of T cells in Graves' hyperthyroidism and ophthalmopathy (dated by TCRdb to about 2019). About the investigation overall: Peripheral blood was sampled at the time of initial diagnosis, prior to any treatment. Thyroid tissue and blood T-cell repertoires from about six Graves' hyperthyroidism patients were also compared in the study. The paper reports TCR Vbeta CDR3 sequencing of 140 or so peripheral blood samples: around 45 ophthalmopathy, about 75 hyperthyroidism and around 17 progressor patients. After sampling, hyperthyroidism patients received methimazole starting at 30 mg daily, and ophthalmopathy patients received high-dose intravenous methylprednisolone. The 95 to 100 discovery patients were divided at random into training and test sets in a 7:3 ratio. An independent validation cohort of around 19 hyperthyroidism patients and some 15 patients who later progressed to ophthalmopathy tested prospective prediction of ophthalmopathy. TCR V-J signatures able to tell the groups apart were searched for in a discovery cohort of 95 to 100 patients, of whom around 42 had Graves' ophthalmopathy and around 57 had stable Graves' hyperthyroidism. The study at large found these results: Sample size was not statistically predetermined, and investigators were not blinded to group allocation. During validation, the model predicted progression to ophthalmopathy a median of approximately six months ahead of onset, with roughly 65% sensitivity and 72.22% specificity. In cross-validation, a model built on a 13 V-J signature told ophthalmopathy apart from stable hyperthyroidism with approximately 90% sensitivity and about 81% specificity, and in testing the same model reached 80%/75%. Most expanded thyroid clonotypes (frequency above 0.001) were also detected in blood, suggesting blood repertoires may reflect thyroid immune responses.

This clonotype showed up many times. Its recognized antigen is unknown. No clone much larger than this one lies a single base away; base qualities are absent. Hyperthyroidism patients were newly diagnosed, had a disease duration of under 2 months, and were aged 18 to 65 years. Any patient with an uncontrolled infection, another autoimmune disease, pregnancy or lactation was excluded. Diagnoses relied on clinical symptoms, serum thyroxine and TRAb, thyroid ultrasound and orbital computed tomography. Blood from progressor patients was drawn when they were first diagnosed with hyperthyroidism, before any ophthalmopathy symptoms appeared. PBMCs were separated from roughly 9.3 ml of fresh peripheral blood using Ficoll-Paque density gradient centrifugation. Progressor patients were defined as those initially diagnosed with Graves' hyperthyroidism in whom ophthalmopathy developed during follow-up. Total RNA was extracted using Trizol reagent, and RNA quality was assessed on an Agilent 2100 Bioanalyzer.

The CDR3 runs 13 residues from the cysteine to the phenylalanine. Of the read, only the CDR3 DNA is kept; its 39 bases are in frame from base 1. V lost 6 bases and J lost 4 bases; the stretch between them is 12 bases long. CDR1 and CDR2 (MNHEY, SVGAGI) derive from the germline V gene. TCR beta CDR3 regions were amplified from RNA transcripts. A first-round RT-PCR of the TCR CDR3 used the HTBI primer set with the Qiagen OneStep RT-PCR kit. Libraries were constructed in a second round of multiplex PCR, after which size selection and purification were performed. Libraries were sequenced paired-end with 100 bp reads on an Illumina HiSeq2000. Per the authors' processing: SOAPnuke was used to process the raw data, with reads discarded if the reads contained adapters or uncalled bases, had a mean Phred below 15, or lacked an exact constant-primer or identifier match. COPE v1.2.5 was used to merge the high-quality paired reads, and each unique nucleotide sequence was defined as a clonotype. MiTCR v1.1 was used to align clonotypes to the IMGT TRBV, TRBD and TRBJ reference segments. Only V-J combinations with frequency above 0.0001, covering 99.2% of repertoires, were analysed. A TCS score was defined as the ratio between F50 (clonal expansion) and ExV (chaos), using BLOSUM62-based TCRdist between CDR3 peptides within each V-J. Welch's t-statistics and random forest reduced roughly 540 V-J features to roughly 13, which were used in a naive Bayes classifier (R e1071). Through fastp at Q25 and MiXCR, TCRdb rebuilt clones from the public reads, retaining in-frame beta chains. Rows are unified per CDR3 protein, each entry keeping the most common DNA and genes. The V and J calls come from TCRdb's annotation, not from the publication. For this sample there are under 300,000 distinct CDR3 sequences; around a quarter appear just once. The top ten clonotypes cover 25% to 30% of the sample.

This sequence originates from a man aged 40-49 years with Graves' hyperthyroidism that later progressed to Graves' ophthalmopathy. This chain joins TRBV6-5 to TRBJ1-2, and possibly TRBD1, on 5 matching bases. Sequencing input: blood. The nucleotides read TGTGCCAGCAGGGGGGACTCAGGCTATGGCTACACCTTC. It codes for CASRGDSGYGYTF.